This T cell receptor beta chain was captured in a study of T-cell memory formation after mild COVID-19. Regarding the study as a whole: Day 15 to 85 contractors were CD4/CD8 balanced; later expanders leaned CD4+.

This clonotype occurred many times. The antigen is not known. This CDR3 spans 15 amino acids. V lost 5 bases to trimming and J lost 4 bases; unmatched junction nucleotides: 4. Using its own MiXCR run on the 5' RACE reads, TCRdb lists one record per CDR3 protein. Of approximately 300,000 distinct CDR3 sequences in the sample, about 15% were seen once. This receptor was taken from a young man who had mild COVID-19 (a few samples of this study predate the infection). Cell type and time point are not known. Specimen: PBMCs or a T cell subset sorted from them (not recorded which). This chain connects TRBV12-3 or TRBV12-4 to TRBJ2-2, with TRBD1 identical over 10 bases. The CDR3 sequence is CASSQGQGGTGELFF. The CDR3 coding sequence is TGTGCCAGCAGTCAAGGACAGGGGGGCACCGGGGAGCTGTTTTTT.